Listed below are T cell receptor beta chains from one sample, sequenced in a study of vaccination effects on CD4 cells after COVID-19. TCRdb's table, derived via immunoSEQ multiplex PCR, lists solely in-frame clones and lacks some. The repertoire holds some 50,000 clones, over 60% seen once, with approximately 5.6% in the top ten. These receptors' antigens are unknown. Specimen: CD4+ T cells from PBMCs cultured without peptide, collected after COVID-19 vaccination. All receptors derive from a human donor who had a prior SARS-CoV-2 infection. Both conserved end residues are part of each CDR3. Fields, in order: J gene, clone size, D gene, V gene, CDR3 DNA, CDR3 protein. The D gene is left open where the match is weak. The listing skips clone size in some rows; elsewhere it reads once, few, many or a size class.

j_gene: TRBJ2-7
abundance: -
d_gene: TRBD1
v_gene: TRBV2
CDR3nt: TGTGCCAGCAGGGGGGACAGGGGTGGAGAGCAGTACTTC
CDR3aa: CASRGDRGGEQYF

j_gene: TRBJ2-3
abundance: -
d_gene: TRBD2
v_gene: TRBV4-3
CDR3nt: TGCGCCAGCAGCCTTCGTCTAGCGGACACAGATACGCAGTATTTT
CDR3aa: CASSLRLADTDTQYF

j_gene: TRBJ1-6
abundance: -
d_gene: -
v_gene: TRBV12-3/TRBV12-4
CDR3nt: TGTGCCAGCAGTTTGGGGGGAGTCCTCCACTTT
CDR3aa: CASSLGGVLHF

j_gene: TRBJ2-7
abundance: -
d_gene: -
v_gene: TRBV9
CDR3nt: TGTGCCAGCAGCGTAGCACCATACAGGACCTACGAGCAGTACTTC
CDR3aa: CASSVAPYRTYEQYF

j_gene: TRBJ2-2
abundance: -
d_gene: -
v_gene: TRBV6-6
CDR3nt: TGTGCCAGCAGTTTGAACGGGGGGCGCGGGCTGTTTTTT
CDR3aa: CASSLNGGRGLFF

j_gene: TRBJ2-1
abundance: -
d_gene: -
v_gene: TRBV15
CDR3nt: TGTGCCACCAGCAGAGTAGGGACACCGAACAATGAGCAGTTCTTC
CDR3aa: CATSRVGTPNNEQFF

j_gene: TRBJ1-1
abundance: -
d_gene: TRBD1
v_gene: TRBV4-1
CDR3nt: TGCGCCAGCAGCCGCCGGGACAGGGGGCCCGGCACTGAAGCTTTCTTT
CDR3aa: CASSRRDRGPGTEAFF

j_gene: TRBJ2-1
abundance: few
d_gene: -
v_gene: TRBV6-6
CDR3nt: TGTGCCAGCAGTTACCGTTGGGGGGATGAGCAGTTCTTC
CDR3aa: CASSYRWGDEQFF

j_gene: TRBJ1-4
abundance: -
d_gene: -
v_gene: TRBV4-2
CDR3nt: TGTGCCAGCAGCCAAGATATAGCAGGGGCGGAAAAACTGTTTTTT
CDR3aa: CASSQDIAGAEKLFF

j_gene: TRBJ1-5
abundance: -
d_gene: -
v_gene: TRBV2
CDR3nt: TGTGCCAGCAGTGGTAGGACAGCAAGATATCAGCCCCAGCATTTT
CDR3aa: CASSGRTARYQPQHF

j_gene: TRBJ2-1
abundance: -
d_gene: TRBD1
v_gene: TRBV12-5
CDR3nt: TGTGCTAGTGGTCTCCCCGGGGACAGTCGCACCTACAATGAGCAGTTCTTC
CDR3aa: CASGLPGDSRTYNEQFF

j_gene: TRBJ2-7
abundance: -
d_gene: -
v_gene: TRBV7-2
CDR3nt: TGTGCCAGCAGCGTAAGGACGATTTACGAGCAGTACTTC
CDR3aa: CASSVRTIYEQYF

j_gene: TRBJ1-1
abundance: once
d_gene: -
v_gene: TRBV3-1/TRBV3-2
CDR3nt: TGTGCCAGCAGCCATGGGGGTTTGAACACTGAAGCTTTCTTT
CDR3aa: CASSHGGLNTEAFF

j_gene: TRBJ1-2
abundance: -
d_gene: TRBD1
v_gene: TRBV7-8
CDR3nt: TGTGCCAGCAGCTTTTCCCCGACGGGGACAGGGGCTAAACCGAAACTTAACTATGGCTACACCTTC
CDR3aa: CASSFSPTGTGAKPKLNYGYTF

j_gene: TRBJ2-2
abundance: -
d_gene: TRBD2
v_gene: TRBV18
CDR3nt: TGTGCCAGCTCACCACCGGCGGGAGGGCCCATCGGGGAGCTGTTTTTT
CDR3aa: CASSPPAGGPIGELFF

j_gene: TRBJ2-5
abundance: -
d_gene: TRBD2
v_gene: TRBV4-3
CDR3nt: TGCGCCAGCAGCCCCCGGGTGGAGCGGGAGCCCTTTCAAGAGACCCAGTACTTC
CDR3aa: CASSPRVEREPFQETQYF

j_gene: TRBJ1-1
abundance: -
d_gene: -
v_gene: TRBV27
CDR3nt: TGTGCCAGCAGTTCCCCAGGGCTGAGGACTGAAGCTTTCTTT
CDR3aa: CASSSPGLRTEAFF

j_gene: TRBJ2-1
abundance: once
d_gene: TRBD2
v_gene: TRBV5-1
CDR3nt: TGCGCCAGCAGCCCTGCGGCGGGAGGAATCAATGAGCAGTTCTTC
CDR3aa: CASSPAAGGINEQFF

j_gene: TRBJ2-1
abundance: few
d_gene: -
v_gene: TRBV3-1/TRBV3-2
CDR3nt: TGTGCCAGCAGCCAGACTTTATTGAGCAATGAGCAGTTCTTC
CDR3aa: CASSQTLLSNEQFF

j_gene: TRBJ2-5
abundance: few
d_gene: -
v_gene: TRBV2
CDR3nt: TGTGCCAGCAGCTTCATAGAGTCCGGGACCCAGTACTTC
CDR3aa: CASSFIESGTQYF

j_gene: TRBJ1-2
abundance: -
d_gene: -
v_gene: TRBV7-9
CDR3nt: TGTGCCAGCAATCGCGACTCTAACTATGGCTACACCTTC
CDR3aa: CASNRDSNYGYTF

j_gene: TRBJ1-2
abundance: -
d_gene: -
v_gene: TRBV12-5
CDR3nt: TGTGCTAGTGGTTTGGTCCCCCCCATCCGGGCACCCTATGGCTACACCTTC
CDR3aa: CASGLVPPIRAPYGYTF

j_gene: TRBJ1-6
abundance: few
d_gene: TRBD1
v_gene: TRBV5-1
CDR3nt: TGCGCCAGCAGCACCCGGGGACAGAATAATTCACCCCTCCACTTT
CDR3aa: CASSTRGQNNSPLHF

j_gene: TRBJ1-2
abundance: -
d_gene: -
v_gene: TRBV4-2
CDR3nt: TGTGCCAGCAGGGGAGGTAGTCATCCTAACTATGGCTACACCTTC
CDR3aa: CASRGGSHPNYGYTF

j_gene: TRBJ2-7
abundance: few
d_gene: TRBD1
v_gene: TRBV7-9
CDR3nt: TGTGCCAGCAGCCCCCTCTACAGGGGGCGTTTAGAGCAGTACTTC
CDR3aa: CASSPLYRGRLEQYF

j_gene: TRBJ2-1
abundance: -
d_gene: TRBD2
v_gene: TRBV10-3
CDR3nt: TGTGCCATCAGGTCCCAGACTAGCGGTTACAATGAGCAGTTCTTC
CDR3aa: CAIRSQTSGYNEQFF

j_gene: TRBJ1-4
abundance: -
d_gene: TRBD1
v_gene: TRBV7-9
CDR3nt: TGTGCCAGCAGCGGAATCAGGACAGGGACCCCTTCGACTAATGAAAAACTGTTTTTT
CDR3aa: CASSGIRTGTPSTNEKLFF

j_gene: TRBJ2-7
abundance: -
d_gene: -
v_gene: TRBV25-1
CDR3nt: TGTGCCAGCAGTGAAGCTCCCACGGGGAACGAGCAGTACTTC
CDR3aa: CASSEAPTGNEQYF

j_gene: TRBJ1-2
abundance: -
d_gene: -
v_gene: TRBV7-8
CDR3nt: TGTGCCAGCAGCTTAGGGGGGGGCTCACAGGTCTATGGCTACACCTTC
CDR3aa: CASSLGGGSQVYGYTF

j_gene: TRBJ2-3
abundance: -
d_gene: -
v_gene: TRBV3-1/TRBV3-2
CDR3nt: TGTGCCAGCAAGGTACGGGAGTCCACAGATACGCAGTATTTT
CDR3aa: CASKVRESTDTQYF

j_gene: TRBJ1-2
abundance: -
d_gene: -
v_gene: TRBV7-2
CDR3nt: TGTGCCAGCAGCTTGGGGGGGACGGCCAGCTATGGCTACACCTTC
CDR3aa: CASSLGGTASYGYTF

j_gene: TRBJ2-1
abundance: -
d_gene: TRBD2
v_gene: TRBV4-3
CDR3nt: TGCGCCAGCAGCCAAGATCATCAAGCGGGGGCCGTCCAGTTCTTC
CDR3aa: CASSQDHQAGAVQFF

j_gene: TRBJ2-5
abundance: -
d_gene: TRBD2
v_gene: TRBV5-1
CDR3nt: TGCGCCAGCAGCTCCCCTCTCGGACTAGCGGACAAAGGGGCCTACCAAGAGACCCAGTACTTC
CDR3aa: CASSSPLGLADKGAYQETQYF

j_gene: TRBJ1-2
abundance: -
d_gene: TRBD1
v_gene: TRBV10-3
CDR3nt: TGTGCCATCAGTGATTCCCCGGGACAGGGCGTTTCCTATGGCTACACCTTC
CDR3aa: CAISDSPGQGVSYGYTF

j_gene: TRBJ2-2
abundance: -
d_gene: TRBD2
v_gene: TRBV29-1
CDR3nt: TGCAGCTCTAGCGGGCCTACTGACACCGGGGAGCTGTTTTTT
CDR3aa: CSSSGPTDTGELFF

j_gene: TRBJ2-4
abundance: -
d_gene: TRBD2
v_gene: TRBV24-1
CDR3nt: TGTGCCACCAGTGGGAGCCCCGTACTAGCGGGCTCTAAAGGAAACATTCAGTACTTC
CDR3aa: CATSGSPVLAGSKGNIQYF

j_gene: TRBJ2-7
abundance: few
d_gene: TRBD2
v_gene: TRBV3-1/TRBV3-2
CDR3nt: TGTGCCAGCAGCCCCCTCGGGAGGGAGGCCTACGAGCAGTACTTC
CDR3aa: CASSPLGREAYEQYF

j_gene: TRBJ2-3
abundance: -
d_gene: -
v_gene: TRBV24-1
CDR3nt: TGTGCCACCAGTGATTTGTTAAGGGCCCGCGGAGATACGCAGTATTTT
CDR3aa: CATSDLLRARGDTQYF

j_gene: TRBJ2-5
abundance: -
d_gene: TRBD2
v_gene: TRBV7-6
CDR3nt: TGTGCCAGCAGGAGGGACTCGCTAGCGGGGGCACAAGAGACCCAGTACTTC
CDR3aa: CASRRDSLAGAQETQYF

j_gene: TRBJ1-2
abundance: -
d_gene: -
v_gene: TRBV5-6
CDR3nt: TGTGCCAGCACCCCTGGAGTCCGGAACAACTATAACTATGGCTACACCTTC
CDR3aa: CASTPGVRNNYNYGYTF

j_gene: TRBJ2-1
abundance: -
d_gene: -
v_gene: TRBV7-2
CDR3nt: TGTGCCAGCAGCTTAGCGGTGGGTCTGGGGATCGGGGAGCAGTTCTTC
CDR3aa: CASSLAVGLGIGEQFF

j_gene: TRBJ2-3
abundance: -
d_gene: TRBD2
v_gene: TRBV18
CDR3nt: TGTGCCAGCTCACCACCCGAAGCGGGGTACGCGCTCGCCGCTAGCACAGATACGCAGTATTTT
CDR3aa: CASSPPEAGYALAASTDTQYF

j_gene: TRBJ1-6
abundance: -
d_gene: -
v_gene: TRBV7-3
CDR3nt: TGTGCCAGCAGCTTATTTTCGGGAGGTAATTCACCCCTCCACTTT
CDR3aa: CASSLFSGGNSPLHF

j_gene: TRBJ1-5
abundance: -
d_gene: -
v_gene: TRBV30
CDR3nt: TGTGCCCTCGCGGAGGGGGGCAATCAGCCCCAGCATTTT
CDR3aa: CALAEGGNQPQHF

j_gene: TRBJ2-3
abundance: -
d_gene: -
v_gene: TRBV11-2
CDR3nt: TGTGCCAGCAGCATCGACCCCGCGGGAGATACGCAGTATTTT
CDR3aa: CASSIDPAGDTQYF

j_gene: TRBJ2-5
abundance: few
d_gene: -
v_gene: TRBV6-5
CDR3nt: TGTGCCAGCAGGTTGGCACGCGGCGCCCAGTACTTC
CDR3aa: CASRLARGAQYF

j_gene: TRBJ1-2
abundance: -
d_gene: TRBD1
v_gene: TRBV9
CDR3nt: TGTGCCAGCAGCAGACAGGGGGCGGTCACCTATGGCTACACCTTC
CDR3aa: CASSRQGAVTYGYTF

j_gene: TRBJ1-1
abundance: -
d_gene: -
v_gene: TRBV30
CDR3nt: TGTGCCTGGAGTTTACACACTGAAGCTTTCTTT
CDR3aa: CAWSLHTEAFF

j_gene: TRBJ2-1
abundance: -
d_gene: -
v_gene: TRBV7-2
CDR3nt: TGTGCCAGCAGCCGTCCCGGCGGGTTCGCCGATGAGCAGTTCTTC
CDR3aa: CASSRPGGFADEQFF

j_gene: TRBJ2-7
abundance: few
d_gene: TRBD2
v_gene: TRBV9
CDR3nt: TGTGCCAGCAGCGTAGACGGCCGACTAGCGGTCTACGAGCAGTACTTC
CDR3aa: CASSVDGRLAVYEQYF

j_gene: TRBJ1-2
abundance: few
d_gene: -
v_gene: TRBV9
CDR3nt: TGTGCCAGCAGCGTATCCCCCTTGACCTATGGCTACACCTTC
CDR3aa: CASSVSPLTYGYTF

j_gene: TRBJ1-1
abundance: -
d_gene: TRBD1
v_gene: TRBV6-1
CDR3nt: TGTGCCAGCAGTGATTACAGGGGGCCTGGGACTGAAGCTTTCTTT
CDR3aa: CASSDYRGPGTEAFF

j_gene: TRBJ2-3
abundance: -
d_gene: -
v_gene: TRBV4-2
CDR3nt: TGTGCCAGCAGCCAAGTGGGCGACAGCACAGATACGCAGTATTTT
CDR3aa: CASSQVGDSTDTQYF

j_gene: TRBJ2-3
abundance: -
d_gene: -
v_gene: TRBV7-9
CDR3nt: TGTGCCAGCAGCCTAATGAGGATAGGGACCGTGACCACAGATACGCAGTATTTT
CDR3aa: CASSLMRIGTVTTDTQYF

j_gene: TRBJ1-2
abundance: -
d_gene: -
v_gene: TRBV10-3
CDR3nt: TGTGCCATCAGTGAGGCTCAGGGCGCCTATGGCTACACCTTC
CDR3aa: CAISEAQGAYGYTF

j_gene: TRBJ1-2
abundance: -
d_gene: -
v_gene: TRBV6-1
CDR3nt: TGTGCCAGCAGTGAAGCTCCTACGTACTATGGCTACACCTTC
CDR3aa: CASSEAPTYYGYTF

j_gene: TRBJ2-7
abundance: few
d_gene: -
v_gene: TRBV24-1
CDR3nt: TGTGCCACCAGTGATTCTTCCGACGAGCAGTACTTC
CDR3aa: CATSDSSDEQYF

j_gene: TRBJ2-3
abundance: -
d_gene: -
v_gene: TRBV18
CDR3nt: TGTGCCAGCTCCAGGGGTGACACAGATACGCAGTATTTT
CDR3aa: CASSRGDTDTQYF

j_gene: TRBJ2-1
abundance: -
d_gene: TRBD2
v_gene: TRBV12-5
CDR3nt: TGTGCTAGTGGTTCGGGACTAGCGGGAGTGGCCTACAATGAGCAGTTCTTC
CDR3aa: CASGSGLAGVAYNEQFF

j_gene: TRBJ2-1
abundance: few
d_gene: -
v_gene: TRBV15
CDR3nt: TGTGCCACCAGCTGGGCAAGACTAGTTTTCTACAATGAGCAGTTCTTC
CDR3aa: CATSWARLVFYNEQFF